This T cell receptor beta chain emerged from a study of blood T cell repertoires in COVID-19. Clones were read by immunoSEQ multiplex PCR, and TCRdb kept only the in-frame ones, dropping some. The sample lists 330,000 or so clones; roughly 90% were seen once. The germline V and J ends were trimmed by 8 bases and 3 bases, with 14 bases remaining between them. Germline loops: CDR1 SQVTM, CDR2 ANQGSEA. This CDR3 spans 12 amino acids. The specimen sequenced was PBMCs or T cells enriched from blood (not recorded which). The V and J genes are TRBV29-1 and TRBJ2-7; tentatively, D is TRBD1 (6 bases). This receptor was identified in a woman in her twenties or thirties who had recovered from COVID-19. CDR3 residues: CSYSGEDYEQYF. Written as DNA, the CDR3 is TGCAGCTACTCAGGGGAAGACTACGAGCAGTACTTC.